The 24 T cell receptor beta chains listed next were all sequenced from one sample in a study of cytomegalovirus exposure and HLA in healthy donors. The PCR was carried out with 60 Vbeta primers and 13 Jbeta primers. Some clones are missing from TCRdb's copy, which holds only in-frame ones; the method was immunoSEQ multiplex PCR. The top ten hold approximately 5.3% of the sample, which has 200,000 to 250,000 clones, about four fifths seen once. The sample comprised PBMCs. Receptors were obtained from a woman in her thirties or forties in good health and CMV-seropositive.

CDR3 in amino acids: CASSLVGQPNTGELFF. For the CDR3, the DNA is TGTGCCAGCAGCTTAGTGGGACAGCCAAACACCGGGGAGCTGTTTTTT. This sequence joins TRBV7-6 and TRBJ2-2, with 7 bases fitting TRBD1. Trimming cost V 1 base and J 2 bases; bases outside gene matches: 4. The CDR3 spans 16 residues. CDR1 is SGHVS and CDR2 is FNYEAQ in the germline V gene.

The chain employs TRBV30 and TRBJ1-1; 7 bases agree with TRBD1. In germline, CDR1 is GTSNPN, CDR2 SVGIG (reference sequence). This CDR3 is built from 13 residues. The V and J ends lost 8 bases and 1 base, in that order; junction bases with no gene match: 7. The chain's CDR3 is CAGSGTENTEAFF. The CDR3 DNA reads as TGTGCCGGATCCGGGACAGAGAACACTGAAGCTTTCTTT. The whole variable domain, remainder taken from reference TRBV30 and TRBJ1-1, is SQTIHQWPATLVQPVGSPLSLECTVEGTSNPNLYWYRQAAGRGLQLLFYSVGIGQISSEVPQNLSASRPQDRQFILSSKKLLLSDSGFYLCAGSGTENTEAFFGQGTRLTVV.

This chain connects TRBV6-5 to TRBJ2-5; 8 bases are shared with TRBD1. The DNA end lines up better with TRBJ2-7; the J call may be wrong. This CDR3 has 15 residues. Germline V CDR1 and CDR2: MNHEY, SVGAGI. Here the CDR3 DNA reads TGTGCCAGCAGTTACTCCGGACAGGGTAACAACGAGCAGTACTTC. Protein product: CASSYSGQGNNEQYF.

This chain connects TRBV7-3 to TRBJ2-2; no definite D call. CDR1 and CDR2 (germline): SGHTA, FQGTGA. The CDR3 is 15 amino acids. Deletions cut 2 bases from V and 0 bases from J, with 7 bases between. This chain's CDR3 is CASSLWAANTGELFF. DNA of the CDR3: TGTGCCAGCAGCTTATGGGCCGCGAACACCGGGGAGCTGTTTTTT. The complete variable domain, with remaining parts taken from reference TRBV7-3 and TRBJ2-2, reads GAGVSQTPSNKVTEKGKYVELRCDPISGHTALYWYRQSLGQGPEFLIYFQGTGAADDSGLPNDRFFAVRPEGSVSTLKIQRTERGDSAVYLCASSLWAANTGELFFGEGSRLTVL.

This clone was detected only a few times. The chain combines TRBV15 with TRBJ2-7, with TRBD2 identical over 7 bases. This CDR3 region has 15 residues. From germline, CDR1 is LNHNV and CDR2 YYDKDF (reference sequence). V shed 0 bases and J 3 bases; nucleotides not matched to a gene: 5. The CDR3 region is CATSRDRQRGYEQYF. CDR3 nucleotides: TGTGCCACCAGCAGAGATCGCCAGCGGGGCTACGAGCAGTACTTC.

The CDR3 reads CASSVRTGENEKLFF. CDR3 nucleotide sequence: TGTGCCAGCAGTGTGAGGACAGGGGAGAATGAAAAACTGTTTTTT. The chain links TRBV25-1 to TRBJ1-4; TRBD1 aligns across 9 bases. The V and J ends lost 4 bases and 5 bases, in that order; junction bases with no gene match: 5. Germline CDR1 reads MGHDK; CDR2 reads SYGVNS. CDR3 length: 15 amino acids.

V usage is TRBV7-2 and J usage is TRBJ1-3, with 7 bases lining up with TRBD1. In germline, CDR1 is SGHTA, CDR2 FQGNSA. This CDR3 region has 15 residues. Trimming at V came to 5 bases and at J to 5 bases, leaving 9 bases not matched to a gene. The DNA of the CDR3 is TGTGCCAGCAGCCCAACGACAGGGCCGCGAAACACCATATATTTT. This encodes CASSPTTGPRNTIYF.

The CDR3 DNA sequence: TGTGCCAGCAGCCTAGCGGGGAACCAAGAGACCCAGTACTTC. Protein: CASSLAGNQETQYF. The rearrangement links TRBV9 to TRBJ2-5; 9 nucleotides match TRBD2. Germline-derived CDR1 and CDR2 are SGDLS and YYNGEE. Trimming at V came to 4 bases and at J to 0 bases, leaving 1 base not matched to a gene. The CDR3 has 14 residues.

This chain joins TRBV6-5 and TRBJ2-4; 10 bases match TRBD2. Per germline, CDR1 MNHEY and CDR2 SVGAGI. V lost 2 bases and J lost 7; bases outside the gene matches: 2. This CDR3 comprises 14 residues. CDR3 sequence (DNA): TGTGCCAGCAGTTACAGCGGGGGGGCCAACATTCAGTACTTC. This codes for CASSYSGGANIQYF.

The rearrangement links TRBV19 to TRBJ2-1; 9 bases map to TRBD2. The length of the CDR3 is 13 residues. The trim removed 7 bases at V and 5 bases at J, leaving 3 bases unmatched. The V gene's germline CDR1 is LNHDA and CDR2 SQIVND (reference sequence). CDR3 in amino acids: CASTAGGHNEQFF. The CDR3 nucleotides read TGTGCCAGTACGGCGGGAGGGCACAATGAGCAGTTCTTC.

This rearrangement joins TRBV7-3 to TRBJ2-5; 13 bases line up with TRBD2. The ends lost 5 bases at V and 3 bases at J; junction bases unmatched: 3. Germline values: CDR1 SGHTA, CDR2 FQGTGA. The CDR3 runs to 15 residues. CDR3 DNA: TGTGCCAGCAGCCAGGGACTAGCGGGAAAAGAGACCCAGTACTTC. It specifies CASSQGLAGKETQYF. Complete variable domain (other parts from reference TRBV7-3 and TRBJ2-5): GAGVSQTPSNKVTEKGKYVELRCDPISGHTALYWYRQSLGQGPEFLIYFQGTGAADDSGLPNDRFFAVRPEGSVSTLKIQRTERGDSAVYLCASSQGLAGKETQYFGPGTRLLVL.

Comments on this clone: One end of the junction does not line up with germline, which may come from a read error. The rearrangement links TRBV7-9 to TRBJ1-1; tentative D call: TRBD1 (6 bases). This CDR3 spans 13 amino acids. Germline lookup yields CDR1 SEHNR and CDR2 FQNEAQ (reference sequence). In nucleotides, the CDR3 is TGTTCCAGCGGCACCGGACAGACCACTGAAGCTTTCTTT. As protein: CSSGTGQTTEAFF.

The rearrangement joins TRBV5-1 to TRBJ1-1; D is possibly TRBD1 (5 bases). CDR3 length: 15 amino acids. The V and J ends lost 5 bases and 1 base respectively, with 15 bases between them. Germline lookup yields CDR1 SGHRS and CDR2 YFSETQ. CDR3 residues: CASRLGVLENTEAFF. CDR3 nucleotides: TGCGCCAGCAGGCTAGGGGTGTTGGAGAACACTGAAGCTTTCTTT.

The chain is built from TRBV2 and TRBJ2-7; 8 nucleotides match TRBD2. Trimming removed 3 bases from V and 0 bases from J; junction bases left unmatched: 4. Germline loops: CDR1 SNHLY, CDR2 FYNNEI. CDR3 size: 15 residues. The CDR3 spells CASSDQRGSSYEQYF. The CDR3 DNA reads as TGTGCCAGCAGTGACCAGCGGGGGAGCTCCTACGAGCAGTACTTC.

The sample holds a few counts of this clone. The chain links TRBV29-1 to TRBJ2-1; D ambiguous. In germline, CDR1 is SQVTM, CDR2 ANQGSEA. CDR3 length: 14 amino acids. V lost 3 bases and J lost 4, with 13 bases in between. In DNA, the CDR3 is TGCAGCGTTGAGGCCCCGCCCCGTTACAATGAGCAGTTCTTC. Protein product: CSVEAPPRYNEQFF.

This chain uses TRBV7-2 with TRBJ1-1, with no clear D. V lost 2 bases to trimming and J lost 1 base, with 8 bases between them. CDR1 and CDR2 from the germline V gene are SGHTA and FQGNSA. This CDR3 is built from 14 residues. The CDR3 DNA sequence: TGTGCCAGCAGCTTATCCCCCAGGAACACTGAAGCTTTCTTT. Its protein is CASSLSPRNTEAFF.

This rearrangement joins TRBV7-2 to TRBJ2-1; 9 bases are a match to TRBD2. From germline, CDR1 is SGHTA and CDR2 FQGNSA. V lost 1 base to trimming and J lost 2 bases; unmatched junction nucleotides: 3. The CDR3 contains 16 residues. The CDR3 loop reads CASSLVGGRAYNEQFF. The CDR3 bases are TGTGCCAGCAGCTTAGTTGGCGGGAGGGCCTACAATGAGCAGTTCTTC.

The J gene is TRBJ2-1, the V gene TRBV19; 8 nucleotides match TRBD1. Trimming took 4 bases from V and 5 from J; bases not matched to a gene: 7. The V gene's germline CDR1 is LNHDA and CDR2 SQIVND (reference sequence). The CDR3 loop spans 15 amino acids. The CDR3 reads CASSTDRARHNEQFF. In nucleotides, the CDR3 is TGTGCCAGTAGTACGGACAGGGCAAGGCACAATGAGCAGTTCTTC.

The chain couples TRBV5-1 to TRBJ1-5, with D uncertain. The V end was cut by 2 bases, the J end by 3 bases, with 12 bases between. The germline V gene encodes CDR1 SGHRS and CDR2 YFSETQ. The CDR3 loop spans 15 amino acids. The CDR3 DNA sequence: TGCGCCAGCAGCTTAGGAGACTTGGTCAATCAGCCCCAGCATTTT. Its translation is CASSLGDLVNQPQHF.

The rearrangement links TRBV11-3 to TRBJ2-1; maybe TRBD2 (6 bases). There are 15 residues in the CDR3. Per the germline V gene, CDR1 is SGHNT and CDR2 is YENEEA. V was shortened by 1 base and J by 6 bases, with 13 bases between the two germline ends. CDR3 residues: CASSLGGVRGNEQFF. The DNA for the CDR3 is TGTGCCAGCAGCTTAGGCGGGGTACGGGGCAATGAGCAGTTCTTC.

V gene TRBV5-6 combines with J gene TRBJ2-3, with 8 bases fitting TRBD2. There are 14 residues in the CDR3. Trimming cost V 4 bases and J 3 bases; bases outside gene matches: 4. In germline, CDR1 is SGHDT, CDR2 YYEEEE. CDR3 sequence reads: CASSGSGKTDTQYF. The CDR3 DNA reads as TGTGCCAGCAGCGGTAGCGGGAAGACAGATACGCAGTATTTT. The whole variable domain, filled in from reference TRBV5-6 and TRBJ2-3, reads DAGVTQSPTHLIKTRGQQVTLRCSPKSGHDTVSWYQQALGQGPQFIFQYYEEEERQRGNFPDRFSGHQFPNYSSELNVNALLLGDSALYLCASSGSGKTDTQYFGPGTRLTVL.

The chain has TRBV4-3 and TRBJ1-6, with 9 bases that match TRBD1. Germline CDR1 is LGHNA and CDR2 is YSLEER. V lost 1 base to trimming and J lost 9 bases; unmatched junction nucleotides: 4. The CDR3 is 15 residues long. The CDR3 coding sequence is TGCGCCAGCAGCCAAGCCGGGACAGGGACTTCACCCCTCCACTTT. Translating gives CASSQAGTGTSPLHF.

CDR3 in DNA: TGCGCCAGCAGCCCCAACAGGGGGATGAACACTGAAGCTTTCTTT. Protein: CASSPNRGMNTEAFF. The chain couples TRBV5-1 to TRBJ1-1; the match to TRBD1 covers 8 bases. V was clipped by 4 bases and J by 0 bases; unmatched bases: 5. There are 15 residues in the CDR3. Germline V CDR1 and CDR2: SGHRS, YFSETQ.

The rearrangement joins TRBV4-2 to TRBJ1-3, with a weak D call TRBD1 (6 bases). From germline, CDR1 is LGHNA and CDR2 YNFKEQ. Trimming removed 4 bases at V and 4 bases at J, with 20 bases between. This CDR3 has 17 residues. The CDR3 nucleotides are TGTGCCAGCAGCCCCGGGGGGGGCCTCAGCCCGGGAAACACCATATATTTT. Translated, it gives CASSPGGGLSPGNTIYF.